Each of the 32 T cell receptor beta chains below was sequenced from the same sample in a study of CD8 T cells in Susac syndrome. An input of roughly 0.5 to 1 ug of RNA was subjected to reverse transcription using random hexamers. TCRdb fed the immunoSEQ multiplex PCR reads into MiXCR, producing one record per CDR3 protein. This repertoire shows 100,000 to 150,000 distinct CDR3 sequences, around 80% found once; its top ten account for around 0.49%. Sequenced material: CD8+ T cells from PBMCs. Receptor source: a human donor with multiple sclerosis.

The rearrangement joins TRBV7-6 to TRBJ2-1; possibly TRBD1 for D (7 bases). This CDR3 has 13 amino acids. From germline, CDR1 is SGHVS and CDR2 FNYEAQ. Trimming stripped 5 bases from V and 7 bases from J, with 12 bases between. CDR3 region: CASSPGGSNEQFF. CDR3 nucleotides: TGTGCCAGCAGCCCAGGGGGGAGTAATGAGCAGTTCTTC.

This chain connects TRBV20-1 to TRBJ1-2, with D possibly TRBD1 on 5 matching bases. V lost 0 bases, J lost 5 bases, and 13 bases lay in between. This CDR3 has 14 amino acids. CDR1 is DFQATT, CDR2 SNEGSKA, per germline (reference sequence). The CDR3 sequence is CSARDRQGEYGYTF. The CDR3 coding sequence is TGCAGTGCTAGAGATCGGCAGGGAGAATATGGCTACACCTTC.

The gene calls are TRBV5-4 and TRBJ2-1, with 10 bases lining up with TRBD1. The CDR3 covers 14 residues. V lost 5 bases and J lost 5; bases outside the gene matches: 4. The germline V gene encodes CDR1 SGHNT and CDR2 YYREEE (reference sequence). The CDR3 sequence: CASRLGQGDNEQFF. CDR3 coding DNA: TGTGCCAGCAGACTCGGACAGGGGGACAATGAGCAGTTCTTC.

The table lists this clonotype with a count of one. The CDR3 DNA sequence: TGTGCCAGCAGCGGGACAGGGGACAATCAGCCCCAGCATTTT. Residues: CASSGTGDNQPQHF. The rearrangement links TRBV12-3 or TRBV12-4 to TRBJ1-5; 10 bases are shared with TRBD1. The trim removed 6 bases at V and 3 bases at J, leaving 2 bases unmatched. This CDR3 is built from 14 residues.

The chain is built from TRBV3-1 and TRBJ1-3; no clear D gene. V lost 2 bases, J lost 1 base, and 15 bases lay in between. Germline V gene lookup returns CDR1 LGHDT and CDR2 YNNKEL (reference sequence). CDR3 size: 17 residues. The CDR3 bases are TGTGCCAGCAGCCAACTAGGGAGCAGGAGGTCTGGAAACACCATATATTTT. Its protein is CASSQLGSRRSGNTIYF. The full variable domain, its missing parts supplied by reference TRBV3-1 and TRBJ1-3, is DTAVSQTPKYLVTQMGNDKSIKCEQNLGHDTMYWYKQDSKKFLKIMFSYNNKELIINETVPNRFSPKSPDKAHLNLHINSLELGDSAVYFCASSQLGSRRSGNTIYFGEGSWLTVV.

J is TRBJ2-2 and V is TRBV4-2, with a tentative D call TRBD1 (6 bases). The CDR3 sequence is 16 residues long. V was pared by 0 bases and J by 1 base, with 9 bases between. In germline, CDR1 is LGHNA, CDR2 YNFKEQ. The CDR3 sequence: CASSQDPTGNTGELFF. The CDR3 nucleotides read TGTGCCAGCAGCCAAGATCCGACAGGGAACACCGGGGAGCTGTTTTTT.

The gene calls are TRBV12-3 or TRBV12-4 and TRBJ2-3; tentative D call: TRBD2 (6 bases). The CDR3 consists of 17 residues. Deletions cut 3 bases from V and 0 bases from J, with 16 bases between. The CDR3 DNA sequence: TGTGCCAGCAGTTTTCTATTAGCGGAAACTAGCACAGATACGCAGTATTTT. Translation: CASSFLLAETSTDTQYF.

V is TRBV27 and J is TRBJ1-5; tentative D call: TRBD1 (6 bases). The CDR3 totals 16 residues. Per the germline V gene, CDR1 is MNHEY and CDR2 is SMNVEV (reference sequence). The V gene lost 0 bases and the J gene lost 0 bases, with 9 bases spanning the gap. CDR3 DNA sequence: TGTGCCAGCAGTTTATCGGGACACACTAGCAATCAGCCCCAGCATTTT. Amino acid sequence: CASSLSGHTSNQPQHF.

This clonotype was seen only a few times. V is TRBV4-1 and J is TRBJ2-7; D tentatively reads TRBD1 or TRBD2 (6 bases each). The ends were cut back, 3 bases at V and 11 bases at J, with 17 bases in the middle. The CDR3 totals 13 residues. Germline V gives CDR1 MGHRA, CDR2 YSYEKL. The CDR3: CASSQAPGADKYF. The CDR3 nucleotides read TGCGCCAGCAGCCAGGCTCCGGGGGCAGACAAGTACTTC.

The V gene is TRBV4-1, the J gene TRBJ2-2, with 9 positions matching TRBD2. Germline V gives CDR1 MGHRA, CDR2 YSYEKL. V lost 0 bases, J lost 2 bases, and 4 bases stayed unmatched. The CDR3 is 17 amino acids. The chain's CDR3 is CASSQDRAGGNTGELFF. The CDR3 nucleotides are TGCGCCAGCAGCCAAGATCGAGCGGGGGGTAACACCGGGGAGCTGTTTTTT.

This clonotype was observed a few times. This chain links TRBV4-1 with TRBJ2-7; 9 bases fit TRBD1. Trimming took 4 bases from V and 6 from J; bases not matched to a gene: 13. The CDR3 length is 16 residues. Germline loops: CDR1 MGHRA, CDR2 YSYEKL. The CDR3 nucleotides read TGCGCCAGCAGCCCTCGTCCGGGACAGGGTCTATTCGAGCAGTACTTC. It encodes CASSPRPGQGLFEQYF.

The CDR3 nucleotides are TGTGCCAGCAGCTACTGGACCGGGGGGGACTATGGCTACACCTTC. Translation: CASSYWTGGDYGYTF. This chain uses TRBV5-6 with TRBJ1-2, with TRBD1 as a possible D gene (5 bases). This CDR3 has 15 amino acids. From germline, CDR1 is SGHDT and CDR2 YYEEEE. Trimming pared 3 bases from V and 3 bases from J, leaving 15 bases between.

There are a few counts of this clonotype. The chain is built from TRBV7-2 and TRBJ2-7, with 11 bases lining up with TRBD1. CDR3 length: 15 amino acids. Losses at the gene ends were 4 bases for V and 2 bases for J; bases not matched to a gene: 4. The germline gives CDR1 SGHTA, CDR2 FQGNSA. Here the CDR3 reads CASSSGQGATYEQYF. The CDR3, as DNA: TGTGCCAGCAGCTCTGGACAGGGGGCAACCTACGAGCAGTACTTC. The variable domain in full, with the rest retrieved from reference TRBV7-2 and TRBJ2-7, is GAGVSQSPSNKVTEKGKDVELRCDPISGHTALYWYRQSLGQGLEFLIYFQGNSAPDKSGLPSDRFSAERTGGSVSTLTIQRTQQEDSAVYLCASSSGQGATYEQYFGPGTRLTVT.

The sample holds one count of this clonotype. The CDR3 DNA follows: TGTGCCAGCAGCTTGTCGGGGAATCTTGAGGGAGGCCTAGGAAACACCATATATTTT. Amino acids: CASSLSGNLEGGLGNTIYF. The V and J genes are TRBV5-5 and TRBJ1-3; D is uncertain. CDR1 SGHKS and CDR2 YYEKEE come from the germline V gene (reference sequence). V was pared by 1 base and J by 4 bases, with 24 bases between. The CDR3 contains 19 residues.

The V and J genes are TRBV2 and TRBJ2-7; D gene ambiguous. Trimming removed 2 bases at V and 3 bases at J, with 11 bases between. CDR1 and CDR2 (germline): SNHLY, FYNNEI. The CDR3 has 14 residues. The DNA of the CDR3 is TGTGCCAGCAGTGAAAATGGTTATGGCTACGAGCAGTACGTC. Translating it yields CASSENGYGYEQYV.

The chain couples TRBV7-6 to TRBJ2-1; D remains unclear. Germline CDR1 and CDR2: SGHVS and FNYEAQ. Trimming took off 0 bases at V and 0 bases at J, with 6 bases between the two ends. The CDR3 covers 15 residues. In DNA, the CDR3 is TGTGCCAGCAGCTTAGCGGCGAGCTCCTACAATGAGCAGTTCTTC. It is translated as CASSLAASSYNEQFF.

The chain recombines TRBV30 with TRBJ1-1; no firm D call. This CDR3 has 13 amino acids. The germline gives CDR1 GTSNPN, CDR2 SVGIG (reference sequence). The V and J ends lost 3 bases and 4 bases respectively, with 12 bases between them. The CDR3 sequence: CAWRQSRGTEAFF. DNA of the CDR3: TGTGCCTGGAGACAGTCCCGTGGCACTGAAGCTTTCTTT.

The rearrangement joins TRBV11-3 to TRBJ2-1; D perhaps matches TRBD1 (5 bases). In germline, CDR1 is SGHNT, CDR2 YENEEA. The CDR3 totals 13 residues. The V and J ends lost 5 bases and 9 bases respectively, with 14 bases between them. CDR3 sequence (DNA): TGTGCCAGCAGCCTATACTTAGGGGTTGAGCAGTTCTTC. It specifies CASSLYLGVEQFF.

The chain combines TRBV5-1 with TRBJ1-4; 8 bases align to TRBD1. The germline gives CDR1 SGHRS, CDR2 YFSETQ. J was trimmed by 5 bases and V by 3 bases; bases with no gene match: 3. The CDR3 length is 14 residues. The CDR3 DNA sequence: TGCGCCAGCAGCTCGGACAGGGTGAATGAAAAACTGTTTTTT. Translated, it gives CASSSDRVNEKLFF.

The genes are TRBV23-1 and TRBJ2-2, with unresolved D. TRBV23-1 is noted as an ORF with a role that remains uncertain. CDR3 length: 14 amino acids. V lost 2 bases to trimming and J lost 3 bases, with 7 bases between them. This CDR3 is CASSQPTYTGELFF. The DNA for the CDR3 is TGCGCCAGCAGTCAACCGACTTACACCGGGGAGCTGTTTTTT.

This clonotype was seen a few times. This rearrangement joins TRBV12-3 or TRBV12-4 to TRBJ1-5; D uncertain. The V and J ends lost 5 bases and 3 bases respectively, with 5 bases between them. This CDR3 is 12 amino acids long. CDR3 sequence reads: CASSPHNQPQHF. CDR3 sequence (DNA): TGTGCCAGCAGTCCCCACAATCAGCCCCAGCATTTT.

The J gene is TRBJ1-5, the V gene TRBV19, with D hard to call. V lost 3 bases to trimming and J lost 0 bases, with 9 bases between them. Per germline, CDR1 LNHDA and CDR2 SQIVND (reference sequence). The CDR3 totals 15 residues. CDR3 protein: CASSIPGDSNQPQHF. The CDR3 DNA is TGTGCCAGTAGTATCCCCGGGGATAGCAATCAGCCCCAGCATTTT.

The chain carries TRBV4-3 and TRBJ2-2; no clear D gene. The germline gives CDR1 LGHNA, CDR2 YSLEER. The ends were cut back, 4 bases at V and 4 bases at J, with 10 bases in the middle. The CDR3 loop spans 14 amino acids. The CDR3 protein is CASSRLWGTGELFF. In nucleotides, the CDR3 is TGCGCCAGCAGCCGGTTGTGGGGCACCGGGGAGCTGTTTTTT.

The V gene is TRBV27, the J gene TRBJ1-5; D gene unclear. The V end was cut by 3 bases, the J end by 0 bases, with 9 bases between. There are 15 residues in the CDR3. Germline loops: CDR1 MNHEY, CDR2 SMNVEV (reference sequence). CDR3 DNA: TGTGCCAGCAGTTTTGCGGCCCCTAGCAATCAGCCCCAGCATTTT. The encoded protein is CASSFAAPSNQPQHF.

The chain combines TRBV6-2 or TRBV6-3 with TRBJ1-1; D perhaps matches TRBD1 (5 bases). V was clipped by 8 bases and J by 6 bases, with 16 bases between them. Germline loops: CDR1 MNHEY, CDR2 SVGEGT. This CDR3 comprises 13 residues. In nucleotides, the CDR3 is TGTGCCAGCCTTCCGGGGGGATACCCTGAAGCTTTCTTT. Its protein is CASLPGGYPEAFF.

The rearrangement links TRBV7-8 to TRBJ2-3; 9 bases fit TRBD2. The germline gives CDR1 SGHVS, CDR2 FQNEAQ. The CDR3 covers 15 residues. The V gene end was trimmed by 6 bases and the J gene end by 3 bases; junction bases not matched to a gene: 7. The CDR3 is CASSLARGGTDTQYF. The DNA for the CDR3 is TGTGCCAGCAGTTTGGCGCGGGGGGGTACAGATACGCAGTATTTT.

The V and J genes are TRBV21-1 and TRBJ1-5. TRBV21-1 is deemed a pseudogene. The CDR3 spans 13 residues. CDR3 sequence (DNA): TGTGCCAGCAACACAGGTGGAGGGTGGCCCCAGCATTTT. This translates into CASNTGGGWPQHF.

The chain couples TRBV7-9 to TRBJ2-7; D possibly corresponds to TRBD2 (5 bases). CDR3 length equals 13 residues. V was trimmed by 7 bases and J by 5 bases, leaving 15 bases between them. In germline, CDR1 is SEHNR, CDR2 FQNEAQ (reference sequence). CDR3 in DNA: TGTGCCAGCATCCTGGGGAGAGTCCACGAGCAGTACGTC. Its translation: CASILGRVHEQYV.

The chain is built from TRBV12-3 or TRBV12-4 and TRBJ2-2; D not resolved. V was clipped by 7 bases and J by 6 bases, with 6 bases between them. CDR3 length: 11 residues. The CDR3, as DNA: TGTGCCAGCACTATCGCCGGGGAGCTGTTTTTT. Protein product: CASTIAGELFF.

This rearrangement joins TRBV7-9 to TRBJ2-7; tentatively, D is TRBD1 (6 bases). V lost 7 bases to trimming and J lost 4 bases, with 17 bases between them. The V gene's germline CDR1 is SEHNR and CDR2 FQNEAQ (reference sequence). The CDR3 is 14 amino acids. This chain's CDR3 is CASNPPGQSYEQYV. DNA of the CDR3: TGTGCCAGCAACCCACCGGGACAATCATACGAGCAGTACGTC.

This sequence joins TRBV7-9 and TRBJ2-7, with unresolved D. The CDR3 spans 13 residues. Trimming removed 3 bases at V and 5 bases at J, with 11 bases between. Germline V gene data show CDR1 as SEHNR and CDR2 as FQNEAQ (reference sequence). CDR3 sequence reads: CASSFAPRNEQYF. CDR3 DNA: TGTGCCAGCAGCTTTGCCCCCCGGAACGAGCAGTACTTC.

The CDR3 DNA is TGTGCCAGCAGCTCCCTGGTCTACGAGCAGTACTTC. Translating it yields CASSSLVYEQYF. V is TRBV7-9 and J is TRBJ2-7; D unclear. CDR3 length: 12 amino acids. Per germline, CDR1 SEHNR and CDR2 FQNEAQ (reference sequence). Trimming cost V 4 bases and J 3 bases, with 7 bases left between them.